These 28 T cell receptor beta chains came from one sample sequenced in a study of graft-versus-host responses after intestinal transplantation. The repertoire was sequenced with immunoSEQ multiplex PCR; TCRdb's copy has only in-frame clones and lacks some. The table has roughly 5,000 clones, roughly 30% seen once. Irradiated stimulators labeled with violet dye, around 200,000 in number, were plated with around 200,000 CFSE-labeled responders. The specimen was alloreactive CD8+ T cells from a mixed lymphocyte reaction culture, collected before intestinal transplant. Subset given: CFSE-low proliferating T cells sorted from roughly six-day pre-transplant mixed lymphocyte reaction (GvH or HvG direction). Receptor source: a human patient who received an intestinal transplant.

The V and J genes are TRBV11-2 and TRBJ2-5, with a weak D call TRBD2 (5 bases). The tail of the sequence fits TRBJ2-7 better, so the J call may be wrong. The CDR3 runs 13 residues. Per the germline V gene, CDR1 is SGHAT and CDR2 is FQNNGV. The DNA of the CDR3 is TGTGCCAGCAGCTTAGAGGGGAGTTACGAGCAGTACTTC. Amino acids: CASSLEGSYEQYF.

This clone was picked up a small number of times. The chain carries TRBV19 and TRBJ2-1, with D perhaps matching TRBD2 (5 bases). This CDR3 is 15 amino acids long. Germline V CDR1 and CDR2: LNHDA, SQIVND (reference sequence). Between the trimmed V and J ends, which lost 3 bases and 5 bases, there was a span of 14 bases. The CDR3 loop is CASSIYSEANNEQFF. The CDR3 DNA reads TGTGCCAGTAGTATTTATTCGGAGGCCAACAATGAGCAGTTCTTC.

By share, this clone ranks as large. The rearrangement joins TRBV10-3 to TRBJ2-2; the D gene is possibly TRBD2 (5 bases). Trimming removed 6 bases from V and 0 bases from J, with 17 bases in between. The CDR3 is made up of 17 amino acids. Germline V gives CDR1 ENHRY, CDR2 SYGVKD. CDR3 DNA: TGTGCCATCAGGACTACGCCGACCGGGTCGAACACCGGGGAGCTGTTTTTT. As protein: CAIRTTPTGSNTGELFF.

Worth noting for this clone: A read error may explain this, as a much larger clone is one base away. The same CDR3 can be traced to other DNA sequences in this sample. The chain links TRBV5-6 to TRBJ1-2; perhaps TRBD1 as D (6 bases). Trimming stripped 0 bases from V and 8 bases from J, with 11 bases between. The CDR3 has 13 amino acids. CDR1 and CDR2 from the germline V gene are SGHDT and YYEEEE. CDR3 sequence: CASSLGGGGGYTF. The CDR3 nucleotides read TGTGCCAGCAGCTTGGGGGGGGGCGGGGGCTACACCTTC.

This clone is medium-sized within its sample. The chain combines TRBV7-9 with TRBJ2-7; no clear D gene. Germline-derived CDR1 and CDR2 are SEHNR and FQNEAQ (reference sequence). V shed 1 base and J shed 2 bases, with 15 bases lying between them. The CDR3 length is 16 residues. Here the CDR3 DNA reads TGTGCCAGCAGCTTAGGGCCCACGACGACGGCCTACGAGCAGTACTTC. It translates to CASSLGPTTTAYEQYF.

This clone was detected only a few times. The chain employs TRBV6-1 and TRBJ2-7, with 8 bases lining up with TRBD1. This CDR3 contains 13 residues. Trimming took 5 bases from V and 3 from J; bases not matched to a gene: 3. Germline lookup yields CDR1 MNHNS and CDR2 SASEGT. The CDR3 loop reads CASSPGTGYEQYF. In DNA, the CDR3 is TGTGCCAGCAGTCCCGGGACAGGCTACGAGCAGTACTTC.

This clone was counted between two and nine times. This sequence joins TRBV27 and TRBJ1-5, with 9 bases aligning to TRBD1. Per the germline V gene, CDR1 is MNHEY and CDR2 is SMNVEV (reference sequence). Losses at the gene ends were 8 bases for V and 2 bases for J; bases not matched to a gene: 13. The CDR3 has 17 amino acids. CDR3 residues: CASRSLQGAFGNQPQHF. CDR3 DNA: TGTGCCAGCCGATCCCTACAGGGGGCCTTCGGCAATCAGCCCCAGCATTTT.

Judged by abundance, this clone is large. The gene calls are TRBV7-9 and TRBJ1-3, with 7 bases fitting TRBD1. CDR3 length equals 17 residues. V was clipped by 5 bases and J by 0 bases; unmatched bases: 10. Germline CDR1 is SEHNR and CDR2 is FQNEAQ (reference sequence). This CDR3 is CASSPRQGTSSGNTIYF. CDR3 in DNA: TGTGCCAGCAGCCCCCGACAGGGTACCAGCTCTGGAAACACCATATATTTT.

For this clone: This specimen includes other DNA sequences encoding the same CDR3. For the CDR3, the DNA is TGTGCCTGGGGGGACGGGGGAACTGAAGCTTTCTTT. It translates to CAWGDGGTEAFF. V gene TRBV30 combines with J gene TRBJ1-1; D might be TRBD1 (5 bases). V lost 5 bases and J lost 5, with 12 bases in between. The CDR3 covers 12 residues. From germline, CDR1 is GTSNPN and CDR2 SVGIG (reference sequence).

V is TRBV7-9 and J is TRBJ2-3; D is undetermined. The CDR3 is 13 residues long. Germline CDR1 SEHNR, CDR2 FQNEAQ (reference sequence). The V end was cut by 0 bases, the J end by 6 bases, with 7 bases between. The DNA for the CDR3 is TGTGCCAGCAGCTTAGCGGCTACCGATACGCAGTATTTT. Translated: CASSLAATDTQYF.

This clone was seen a handful of times. The chain recombines TRBV7-2 with TRBJ2-7; D ambiguous. The CDR3 has 13 residues. Germline CDR1 reads SGHTA; CDR2 reads FQGNSA. V lost 3 bases and J lost 0, with 6 bases in between. The CDR3 bases are TGTGCCAGCAGCTTTGGCTCCTCCTACGAGCAGTACTTC. Its protein is CASSFGSSYEQYF.

In its sample, this clone was seen a few times. This rearrangement joins TRBV7-8 to TRBJ2-3; no firm D call. Germline lookup yields CDR1 SGHVS and CDR2 FQNEAQ. The CDR3 runs to 15 residues. Trimming shortened V by 2 bases and J by 4 bases, and 13 bases separated the two germline ends. DNA of the CDR3: TGTGCCAGCAGCTTACGTCGCACACACGCAGATACGCAGTATTTT. Its translation: CASSLRRTHADTQYF.

This clone was found a few times. This chain links TRBV6-5 with TRBJ1-6; TRBD1 might be the D (5 bases). V was pared by 5 bases and J by 7 bases, with 15 bases between. Germline CDR1 MNHEY, CDR2 SVGAGI. The CDR3 spans 15 residues. In nucleotides, the CDR3 is TGTGCCAGCAGTGGACTCGGAGGGGAGAATTCACCCCTCCACTTT. The encoded protein is CASSGLGGENSPLHF.

By frequency in the sample, this clone is large. Within the sample, other DNA sequences also encode this same CDR3. V and J are TRBV28 and TRBJ1-5, with a weak D call TRBD1 (5 bases). Per the germline V gene, CDR1 is MDHEN and CDR2 is SYDVKM. V gave up 2 bases and J gave up 6 bases, with 11 bases separating them. CDR3 length: 14 amino acids. The CDR3 sequence: CASSLMGVGQPQHF. The DNA for the CDR3 is TGTGCCAGCAGTTTAATGGGGGTGGGTCAGCCCCAGCATTTT.

V usage is TRBV6-1 and J usage is TRBJ2-7; TRBD1 agrees at 8 bases. The ends lost 8 bases at V and 2 bases at J; junction bases unmatched: 5. The CDR3 runs to 13 residues. Germline-derived CDR1 and CDR2 are MNHNS and SASEGT. The CDR3 region has the DNA TGTGCCAGCCTCGGGACAGGTCCCTACGAGCAGTACTTC. This codes for CASLGTGPYEQYF.

The rearrangement uses TRBV6-5 and TRBJ2-7, with D perhaps given as TRBD1 or TRBD2 (5 bases each). The CDR3 length is 15 residues. V dropped 5 bases and J dropped 0 bases, with 14 bases sitting between them. Germline CDR1 MNHEY, CDR2 SVGAGI. The DNA for the CDR3 is TGTGCCAGCAGTGCGACCCCAGGGAGCTCCTACGAGCAGTACTTC. Its translation: CASSATPGSSYEQYF.

This clone is medium-sized in the sample. This chain joins TRBV30 and TRBJ2-2; D is uncertain. Deletions cut 0 bases from V and 6 bases from J, with 8 bases between. This CDR3 is built from 13 residues. Per germline, CDR1 GTSNPN and CDR2 SVGIG (reference sequence). The chain's CDR3 is CAWSVHGSGELFF. As DNA, the CDR3 is TGTGCCTGGAGTGTACATGGGTCCGGGGAGCTGTTTTTT.

In this sample, this clone turned up once. V is TRBV11-2 and J is TRBJ2-1; TRBD1 is a possible D gene (5 bases). The CDR3 is made up of 15 amino acids. Trimming took off 1 base at V and 8 bases at J, with 15 bases between the two ends. CDR1 and CDR2 (germline): SGHAT, FQNNGV. The CDR3 nucleotides are TGTGCCAGCAGCTTAGGGGGCATGGAGACCGATGAGCAGTTCTTC. Residues: CASSLGGMETDEQFF.

In its sample, this clone is medium-sized. This chain uses TRBV7-9 with TRBJ1-5; 8 nucleotides match TRBD1. The V and J ends lost 1 base and 6 bases, in that order; junction bases with no gene match: 2. Germline V CDR1 and CDR2: SEHNR, FQNEAQ (reference sequence). The CDR3 runs to 14 residues. The CDR3 DNA sequence: TGTGCCAGCAGCTTAGTCCAGGGGGCTCAGCCCCAGCATTTT. Translation: CASSLVQGAQPQHF.

Regarding this clone: A far larger clone differs by one base, so this is likely a read error. The rearrangement uses TRBV5-8 and TRBJ1-2; D is possibly TRBD1 (6 bases). V was shortened by 0 bases and J by 7 bases, with 10 bases between the two germline ends. Germline values: CDR1 SGHTS, CDR2 YDEGEE. The CDR3 consists of 13 residues. As DNA, the CDR3 is TGTGCCAGCAGCTTGGGGGGGGGCGGTGGCTACACCTTC. Its protein product is CASSLGGGGGYTF.

The V and J genes are TRBV9 and TRBJ2-7; D is perhaps TRBD1 or TRBD2 (5 bases each). Germline CDR1 is SGDLS and CDR2 is YYNGEE. The CDR3 totals 13 residues. Trimming pared 1 base from V and 5 bases from J, leaving 10 bases between. The CDR3 loop is CASSVTGTDEQYF. The DNA for the CDR3 is TGTGCCAGCAGCGTAACCGGGACCGACGAGCAGTACTTC.

This clone is judged medium-sized (0.01 to 0.1%). The rearrangement links TRBV19 to TRBJ2-7; the D gene is possibly TRBD2 (5 bases). The CDR3 sequence is 14 residues long. Looked up from germline, CDR1 is LNHDA and CDR2 is SQIVND (reference sequence). V was shortened by 3 bases and J by 0 bases, with 9 bases between the two germline ends. This chain's CDR3 is CASSIYGSSYEQYF. In nucleotides, the CDR3 is TGTGCCAGTAGTATTTATGGGAGCTCCTACGAGCAGTACTTC.

This chain connects TRBV6-6 to TRBJ2-3; TRBD2 is a possible D gene (5 bases). CDR3 length: 16 residues. V lost 2 bases to trimming and J lost 0 bases, with 12 bases between them. Germline V gene data show CDR1 as MNHNY and CDR2 as SVGAGI (reference sequence). CDR3 loop: CASSYLASSSTDTQYF. CDR3 coding DNA: TGTGCCAGCAGTTACCTGGCTAGCAGCAGCACAGATACGCAGTATTTT.

This clone was seen a single time. The V and J genes are TRBV14 and TRBJ2-3; no clear D. CDR3 length: 14 amino acids. V lost 1 base and J 6 bases, leaving 11 bases between the germline ends. Germline values: CDR1 SGHDN, CDR2 FVKESK. CDR3 region: CASSQVAEMDTQYF. CDR3 nucleotide sequence: TGTGCCAGCAGCCAAGTGGCCGAGATGGATACGCAGTATTTT.

The chain joins TRBV7-4 to TRBJ1-1, with 7 bases matching TRBD1. The CDR3 extends over 13 amino acids. Germline V lookup: CDR1 SGHVT, CDR2 SQSDAQ. V was pared by 5 bases and J by 5 bases, with 5 bases of the junction left unmatched. CDR3: CASSPETGTEAFF. The DNA for the CDR3 is TGTGCCAGCAGCCCCGAGACAGGGACTGAAGCTTTCTTT.

V and J are TRBV6-9 and TRBJ1-3, with D unclear. Trimming cost V 5 bases and J 0 bases, with 8 bases left between them. Germline V lookup: CDR1 MNHGY, CDR2 SVAAGI. This CDR3 comprises 14 residues. Written as DNA, the CDR3 is TGTGCCAGCAGTCGACTGAGCTCTGGAAACACCATATATTTT. Protein sequence: CASSRLSSGNTIYF.

To note about this clone: A read error may be the cause here, since a much bigger clone is one base away. This chain uses TRBV4-2 with TRBJ1-5; TRBD1 matches at 8 bases. The CDR3 runs to 16 residues. From germline, CDR1 is LGHNA and CDR2 YNFKEQ. The trim removed 1 base at V and 0 bases at J, leaving 2 bases unmatched. The CDR3 nucleotides are TGTGCCAGCAGCCAAGGGGGACAGGTTAGCAATCAGCCCCAGCATTTT. Protein product: CASSQGGQVSNQPQHF.

The gene calls are TRBV4-3 and TRBJ1-1; D is ambiguous. The germline V and J ends were trimmed by 4 bases and 4 bases, with 13 bases remaining between them. Germline-derived CDR1 and CDR2 are LGHNA and YSLEER. This CDR3 contains 14 residues. CDR3 amino acids: CASSPIGSLTEAFF. The DNA of the CDR3 is TGCGCCAGCAGCCCCATCGGCAGCCTCACTGAAGCTTTCTTT.